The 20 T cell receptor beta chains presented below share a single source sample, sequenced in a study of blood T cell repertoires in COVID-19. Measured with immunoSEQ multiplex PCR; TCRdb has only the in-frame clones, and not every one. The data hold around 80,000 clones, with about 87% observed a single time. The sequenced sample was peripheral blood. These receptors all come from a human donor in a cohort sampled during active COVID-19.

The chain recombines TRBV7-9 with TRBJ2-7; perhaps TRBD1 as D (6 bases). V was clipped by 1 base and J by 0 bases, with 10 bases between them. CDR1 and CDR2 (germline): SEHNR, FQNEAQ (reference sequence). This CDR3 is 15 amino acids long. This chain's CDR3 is CASSLGTAFSYEQYF. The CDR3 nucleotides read TGTGCCAGCAGCTTAGGGACAGCGTTCTCCTACGAGCAGTACTTC.

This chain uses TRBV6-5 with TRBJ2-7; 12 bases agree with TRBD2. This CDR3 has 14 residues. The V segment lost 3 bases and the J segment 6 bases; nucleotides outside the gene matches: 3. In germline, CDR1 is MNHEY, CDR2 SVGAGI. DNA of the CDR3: TGTGCCAGCAGTTATGGACTAGCGGGGACCGAGCAGTACTTC. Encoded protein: CASSYGLAGTEQYF.

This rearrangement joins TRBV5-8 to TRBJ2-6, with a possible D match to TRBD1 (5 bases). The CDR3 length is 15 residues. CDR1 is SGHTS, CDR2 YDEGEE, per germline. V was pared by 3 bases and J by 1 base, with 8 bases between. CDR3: CASSSGLSGANVLTF. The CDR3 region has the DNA TGTGCCAGCAGCTCAGGGTTATCTGGGGCCAACGTCCTGACTTTC.

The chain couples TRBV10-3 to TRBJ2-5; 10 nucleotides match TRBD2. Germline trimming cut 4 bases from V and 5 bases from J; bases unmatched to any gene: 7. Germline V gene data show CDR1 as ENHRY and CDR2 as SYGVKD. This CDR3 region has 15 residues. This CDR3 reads CAISASSGRGETQYF. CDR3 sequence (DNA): TGTGCCATCAGTGCGTCTAGCGGGAGAGGTGAGACCCAGTACTTC.

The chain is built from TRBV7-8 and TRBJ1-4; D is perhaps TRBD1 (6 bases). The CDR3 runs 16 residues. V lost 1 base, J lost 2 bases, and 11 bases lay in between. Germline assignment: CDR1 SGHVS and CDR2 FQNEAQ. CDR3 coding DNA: TGTGCCAGCAGCTTAGGGACAGCCGTCACTAATGAAAAACTGTTTTTT. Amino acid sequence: CASSLGTAVTNEKLFF.

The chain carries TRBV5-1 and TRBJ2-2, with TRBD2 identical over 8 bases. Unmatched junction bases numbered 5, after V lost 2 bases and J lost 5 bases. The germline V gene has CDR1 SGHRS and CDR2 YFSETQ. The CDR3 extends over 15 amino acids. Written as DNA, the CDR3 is TGCGCCAGCAGCTTCGGAGCGGGGGCGACCGGGGAGCTGTTTTTT. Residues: CASSFGAGATGELFF.

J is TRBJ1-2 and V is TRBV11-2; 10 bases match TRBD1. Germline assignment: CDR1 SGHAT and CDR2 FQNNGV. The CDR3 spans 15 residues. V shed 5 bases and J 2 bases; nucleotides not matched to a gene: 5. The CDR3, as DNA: TGTGCCAGCAGCGCCTGGGACAGGGGCAACTATGGCTACACCTTC. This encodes CASSAWDRGNYGYTF.

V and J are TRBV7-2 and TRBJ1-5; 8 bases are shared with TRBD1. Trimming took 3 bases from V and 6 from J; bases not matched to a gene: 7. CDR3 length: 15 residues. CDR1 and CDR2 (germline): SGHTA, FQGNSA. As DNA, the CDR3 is TGTGCCAGCAGCTTCGGACAGGGAGGAACTCAGCCCCAGCATTTT. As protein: CASSFGQGGTQPQHF.

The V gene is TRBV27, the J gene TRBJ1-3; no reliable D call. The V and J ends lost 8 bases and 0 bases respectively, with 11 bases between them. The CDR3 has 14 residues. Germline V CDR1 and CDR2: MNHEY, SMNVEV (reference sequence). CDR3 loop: CASADGNSGNTIYF. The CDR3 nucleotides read TGTGCCAGCGCGGACGGGAACTCTGGAAACACCATATATTTT.

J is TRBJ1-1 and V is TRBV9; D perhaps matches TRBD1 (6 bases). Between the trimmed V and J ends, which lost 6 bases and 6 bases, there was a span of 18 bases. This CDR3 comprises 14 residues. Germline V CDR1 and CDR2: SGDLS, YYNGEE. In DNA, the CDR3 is TGTGCCAGCACTGTACCCACACAGGGTTCTGAAGCTTTCTTT. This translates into CASTVPTQGSEAFF.

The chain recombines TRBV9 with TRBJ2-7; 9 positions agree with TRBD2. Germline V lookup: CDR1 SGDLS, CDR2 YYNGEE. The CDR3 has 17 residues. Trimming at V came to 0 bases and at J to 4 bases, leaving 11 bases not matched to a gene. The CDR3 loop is CASSVGSLAGYGYEQYF. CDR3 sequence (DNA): TGTGCCAGCAGCGTAGGGAGCCTAGCGGGATATGGTTACGAGCAGTACTTC.

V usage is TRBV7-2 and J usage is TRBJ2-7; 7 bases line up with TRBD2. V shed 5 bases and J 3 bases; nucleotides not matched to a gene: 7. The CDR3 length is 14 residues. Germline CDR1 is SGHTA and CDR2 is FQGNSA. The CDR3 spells CASSSGLVVYEQYF. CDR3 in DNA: TGTGCCAGCAGCAGTGGACTAGTAGTCTACGAGCAGTACTTC.

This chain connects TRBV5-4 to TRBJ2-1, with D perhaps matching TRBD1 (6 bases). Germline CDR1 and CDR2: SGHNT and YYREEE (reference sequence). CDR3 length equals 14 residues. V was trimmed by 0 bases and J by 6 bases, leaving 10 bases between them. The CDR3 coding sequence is TGTGCCAGCAGCTTGGTAGGGGGTATCAATGAGCAGTTCTTC. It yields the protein CASSLVGGINEQFF.

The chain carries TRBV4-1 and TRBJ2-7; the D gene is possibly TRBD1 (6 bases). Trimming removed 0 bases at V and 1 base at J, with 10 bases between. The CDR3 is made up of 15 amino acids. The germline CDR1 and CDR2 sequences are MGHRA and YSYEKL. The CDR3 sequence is CASSQESGESYEQYF. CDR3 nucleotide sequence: TGCGCCAGCAGCCAAGAGTCAGGGGAATCCTACGAGCAGTACTTC.

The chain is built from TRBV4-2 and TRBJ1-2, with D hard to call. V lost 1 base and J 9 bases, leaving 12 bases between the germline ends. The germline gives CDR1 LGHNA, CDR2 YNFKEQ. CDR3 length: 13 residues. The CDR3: CASSQVASVRYTF. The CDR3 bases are TGTGCCAGCAGCCAAGTCGCCTCGGTGCGCTACACCTTC.

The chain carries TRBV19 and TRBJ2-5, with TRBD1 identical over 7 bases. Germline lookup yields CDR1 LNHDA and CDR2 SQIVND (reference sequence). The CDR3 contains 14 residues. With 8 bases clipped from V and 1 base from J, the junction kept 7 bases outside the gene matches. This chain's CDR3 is CASGRDSLQETQYF. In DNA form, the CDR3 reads TGTGCCAGTGGACGGGACAGCCTCCAAGAGACCCAGTACTTC. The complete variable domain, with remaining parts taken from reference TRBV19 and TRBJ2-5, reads DGGITQSPKYLFRKEGQNVTLSCEQNLNHDAMYWYRQDPGQGLRLIYYSQIVNDFQKGDIAEGYSVSREKKESFPLTVTSAQKNPTAFYLCASGRDSLQETQYFGPGTRLLVL.

CDR3 protein: CATGENTIYF. CDR3 coding DNA: TGTGCTACCGGGGAAAACACCATATATTTT. The J gene is TRBJ1-3, the V gene TRBV12-5; D is unclear. V lost 10 bases, J lost 6 bases, and 7 bases lay in between. Germline CDR1 LGHNT, CDR2 FRNRAP. CDR3 length: 10 residues.

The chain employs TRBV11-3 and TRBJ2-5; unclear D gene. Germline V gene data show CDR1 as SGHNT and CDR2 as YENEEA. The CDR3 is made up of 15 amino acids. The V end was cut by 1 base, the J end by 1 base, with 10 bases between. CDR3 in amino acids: CASSLGRLSQETQYF. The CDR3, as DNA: TGTGCCAGCAGCTTAGGTCGTCTTAGCCAAGAGACCCAGTACTTC.

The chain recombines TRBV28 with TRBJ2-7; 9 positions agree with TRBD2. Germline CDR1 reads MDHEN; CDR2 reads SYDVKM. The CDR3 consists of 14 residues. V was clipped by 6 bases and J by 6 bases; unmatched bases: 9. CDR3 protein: CASRKGLAYFEQYF. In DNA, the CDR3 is TGTGCCAGCAGGAAGGGACTAGCTTACTTCGAGCAGTACTTC.

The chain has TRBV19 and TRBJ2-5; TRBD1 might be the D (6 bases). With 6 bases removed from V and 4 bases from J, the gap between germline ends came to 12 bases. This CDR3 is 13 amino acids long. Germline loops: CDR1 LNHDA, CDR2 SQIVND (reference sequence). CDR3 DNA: TGTGCCAGTAGCAAACAGGGTCCAGAGACCCAGTACTTC. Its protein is CASSKQGPETQYF.